This TCR beta chain was captured in a study of Ad26.COV2.S vaccination and SARS-CoV-2 variants. Clones were read by immunoSEQ multiplex PCR, and TCRdb kept only the in-frame ones, dropping some. The sample shows a few hundred thousand clones, around 93% of them seen only once. Treatment of the sample: some 20 received Ad26.COV2.S at low or high dose, single or two shots; 5 received placebo; per-sample allocation not given. Sampling happened 63 days after the first vaccine or placebo injection. This adult donor, from Boston, was 18-55 years old. Whole-study findings and limits: Vaccinated and placebo-treated recipients had similar non-spike TCR breadth. In TCR breadth and depth analyses, total T cell responses may have been underestimated.

Germline CDR1 and CDR2: MNHNY and SVGAGI (reference sequence). V dropped 6 bases and J dropped 8; count of bases not matched to a gene: 13. The CDR3 contains 16 residues. As to this clone: Its antigen is unidentified.

The TCR comes from a person aged 18-65 years who received the Ad26.COV2.S COVID-19 vaccine or a placebo. This sample comprised peripheral blood, obtained in a trial of Ad26.COV2.S vaccine versus placebo. The chain employs TRBV6-6 and TRBJ2-2; TRBD2 aligns across 9 bases. The CDR3 is CASSRLGGGAEGELFF. CDR3 nucleotides: TGTGCCAGCAGCCGCCTCGGCGGGGGGGCAGAAGGGGAGCTGTTTTTT.